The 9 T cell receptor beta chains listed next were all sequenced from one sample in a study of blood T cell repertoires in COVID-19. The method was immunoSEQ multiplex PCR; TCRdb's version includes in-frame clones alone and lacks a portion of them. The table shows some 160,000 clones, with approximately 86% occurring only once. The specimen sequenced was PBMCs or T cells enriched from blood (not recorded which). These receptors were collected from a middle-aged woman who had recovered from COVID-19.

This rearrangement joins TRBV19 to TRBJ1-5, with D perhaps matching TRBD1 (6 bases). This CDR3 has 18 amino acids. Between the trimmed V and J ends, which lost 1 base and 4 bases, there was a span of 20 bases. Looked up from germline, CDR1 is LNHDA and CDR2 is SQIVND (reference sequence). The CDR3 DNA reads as TGTGCCAGTAGTATAGGGAGAAACTCCGGGACACTGAATCAGCCCCAGCATTTT. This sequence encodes CASSIGRNSGTLNQPQHF.

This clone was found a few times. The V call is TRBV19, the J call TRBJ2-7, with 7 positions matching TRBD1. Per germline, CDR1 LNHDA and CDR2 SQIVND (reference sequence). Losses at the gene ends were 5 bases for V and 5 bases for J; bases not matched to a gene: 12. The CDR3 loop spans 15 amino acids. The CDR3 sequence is CASSVLPTGVHEQYF. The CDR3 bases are TGTGCCAGTAGTGTCCTTCCCACAGGGGTCCACGAGCAGTACTTC.

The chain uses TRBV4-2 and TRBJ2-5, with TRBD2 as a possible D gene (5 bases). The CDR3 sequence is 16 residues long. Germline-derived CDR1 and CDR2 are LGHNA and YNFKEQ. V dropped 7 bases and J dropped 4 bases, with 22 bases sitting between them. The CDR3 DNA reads TGTGCCAGCACCCGCAATGGTCGGGGTAGAGGAGAGACCCAGTACTTC. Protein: CASTRNGRGRGETQYF.

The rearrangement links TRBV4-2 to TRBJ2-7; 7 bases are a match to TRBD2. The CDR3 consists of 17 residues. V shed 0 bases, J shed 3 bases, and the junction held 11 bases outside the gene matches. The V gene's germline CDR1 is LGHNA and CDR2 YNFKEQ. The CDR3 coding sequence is TGTGCCAGCAGCCAAGATCCGGCGGGAGACACAAACTACGAGCAGTACTTC. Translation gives CASSQDPAGDTNYEQYF.

CDR3 sequence reads: CASSEGLVSNPPSNEQFF. The CDR3 region has the DNA TGTGCCAGCAGCGAGGGACTAGTAAGCAACCCACCGTCCAATGAGCAGTTCTTC. The chain combines TRBV7-9 with TRBJ2-1, with 8 bases matching TRBD2. Trimming took 5 bases from V and 6 from J; bases not matched to a gene: 18. Germline V lookup: CDR1 SEHNR, CDR2 FQNEAQ (reference sequence). CDR3 length: 18 residues. Supplemented by reference TRBV7-9 and TRBJ2-1, the full variable domain reads DTGVSQNPRHKITKRGQNVTFRCDPISEHNRLYWYRQTLGQGPEFLTYFQNEAQLEKSRLLSDRFSAERPKGSFSTLEIQRTEQGDSAMYLCASSEGLVSNPPSNEQFFGPGTRLTVL.

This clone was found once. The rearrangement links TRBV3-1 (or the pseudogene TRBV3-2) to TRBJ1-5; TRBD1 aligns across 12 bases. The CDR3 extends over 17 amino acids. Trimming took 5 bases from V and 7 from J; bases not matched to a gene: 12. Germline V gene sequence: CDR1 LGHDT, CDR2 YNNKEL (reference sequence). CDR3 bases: TGTGCCAGCAGCGACGACCCGGGACAGGGGGCAGGCCAGCCCCAGCATTTT. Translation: CASSDDPGQGAGQPQHF.

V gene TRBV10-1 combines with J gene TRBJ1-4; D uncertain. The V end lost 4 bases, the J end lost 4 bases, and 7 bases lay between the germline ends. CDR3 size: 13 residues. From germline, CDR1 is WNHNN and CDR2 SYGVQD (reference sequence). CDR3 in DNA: TGCGCCAGCAGTGCGGGAAGTAATGAAAAACTGTTTTTT. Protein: CASSAGSNEKLFF.

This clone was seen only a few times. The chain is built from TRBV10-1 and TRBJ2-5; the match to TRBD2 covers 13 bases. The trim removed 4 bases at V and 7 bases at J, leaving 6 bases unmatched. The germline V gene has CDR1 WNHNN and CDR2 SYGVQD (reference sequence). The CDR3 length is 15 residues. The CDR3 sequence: CASSVTSGGWGTQYF. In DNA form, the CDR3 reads TGCGCCAGCAGTGTGACTAGCGGGGGGTGGGGGACCCAGTACTTC.

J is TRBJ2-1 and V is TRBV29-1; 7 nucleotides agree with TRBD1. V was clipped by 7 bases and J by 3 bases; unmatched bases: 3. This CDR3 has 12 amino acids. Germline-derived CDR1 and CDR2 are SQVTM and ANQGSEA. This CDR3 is CSAGTDYNEQFF. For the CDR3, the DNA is TGCAGCGCTGGGACAGACTACAATGAGCAGTTCTTC.